A selection of T cell receptor beta chains follows, all from one sample in a study of blood T cell repertoires in COVID-19. Assay: immunoSEQ multiplex PCR; the TCRdb copy retains only in-frame clones and omits some. The sample yields about 180,000 clones, approximately 90% seen once. Sequencing was done on a sample of peripheral blood. The source is a woman in her thirties with acute or convalescent COVID-19. CDR3s include the opening cysteine and the closing phenylalanine or tryptophan. The order of the fields is J gene, clone size, V gene, D gene, CDR3 DNA, CDR3 protein. A D gene is named only where the DNA matches it firmly. Clone size, where shown, is once, few, many, or a class for clones that have expanded.

J gene: TRBJ1-1
clone size: .
V gene: TRBV14
D gene: .
CDR3 DNA: TGTGCCAGCAGCGAGCAGGGGAACACTGAAGCTTTCTTT
CDR3 protein: CASSEQGNTEAFF

J gene: TRBJ2-7
clone size: .
V gene: TRBV5-1
D gene: .
CDR3 DNA: TGCGCCAGCAGCTTGGGACAATTGAGATCCTACGAGCAGTACTTC
CDR3 protein: CASSLGQLRSYEQYF

J gene: TRBJ2-5
clone size: .
V gene: TRBV10-2
D gene: TRBD2
CDR3 DNA: TGCGCCAGCGGGGGGGTAGCGGGAGGGCAAGAGACCCAGTACTTC
CDR3 protein: CASGGVAGGQETQYF

J gene: TRBJ1-3
clone size: .
V gene: TRBV29-1
D gene: .
CDR3 DNA: TGCAGCGTTATGGAGGGAAACACCATATATTTT
CDR3 protein: CSVMEGNTIYF

J gene: TRBJ2-1
clone size: once
V gene: TRBV11-2
D gene: TRBD1
CDR3 DNA: TGTGCCAGCAGCCCCCCCCCAGACAGGGATGAGCAGTTCTTC
CDR3 protein: CASSPPPDRDEQFF

J gene: TRBJ2-7
clone size: .
V gene: TRBV19
D gene: TRBD1
CDR3 DNA: TGTGCCAGTAGTGTAACCGGGACAGGGGACTACGAGCAGTACTTC
CDR3 protein: CASSVTGTGDYEQYF

J gene: TRBJ2-5
clone size: .
V gene: TRBV2
D gene: .
CDR3 DNA: TGTGCCAGCCATCTAGTTCTCGGAGAGACCCAGTACTTC
CDR3 protein: CASHLVLGETQYF

J gene: TRBJ2-1
clone size: .
V gene: TRBV10-3
D gene: .
CDR3 DNA: TGTGCCATCAGTGAGTCTTTCGGAGTTAGAGACAATGAGCAGTTCTTC
CDR3 protein: CAISESFGVRDNEQFF

J gene: TRBJ2-1
clone size: .
V gene: TRBV5-6
D gene: .
CDR3 DNA: TGTGCCAGCAGCTTGGCCTGGAGCGGACCCGGGAATGAGCAGTTCTTC
CDR3 protein: CASSLAWSGPGNEQFF

J gene: TRBJ2-1
clone size: .
V gene: TRBV5-4
D gene: .
CDR3 DNA: TGTGCCAGCAGCTCGCCCGCCAGTGGAGGCGAGAATGAGCAGTTCTTC
CDR3 protein: CASSSPASGGENEQFF

J gene: TRBJ2-7
clone size: .
V gene: TRBV6-1
D gene: .
CDR3 DNA: TGTGCCAGCAGTGAATCAGTGTACGAGCAGTACTTC
CDR3 protein: CASSESVYEQYF

J gene: TRBJ2-1
clone size: .
V gene: TRBV29-1
D gene: .
CDR3 DNA: TGCAGCGCCCAAAGGTCGGGACAAGGAAGGGGGCCTGGAGGGCCGAATGAGCAGTTCTTC
CDR3 protein: CSAQRSGQGRGPGGPNEQFF